The TCR beta chain under discussion was sequenced for a study of T cell repertoires in cytomegalovirus infection. Overall study: Selection of CMV epitopes for the study included recently identified HLA-C-restricted and well-studied HLA-B-restricted ones. From public TCR beta signatures came an indication of both CMV infection and matching HLA type.

Notes on the study in general: CMV-specific TCR beta clonotypes restricted by HLA-C dominated the ex vivo response. Cumulated frequencies of public TCR beta families served to identify carriers of CMV plus the relevant HLA.

Remarks on this clonotype: Its matching antigen is unknown.

V lost 4 bases and J lost 7; bases outside the gene matches: 16. The germline V gene has CDR1 LNHNV and CDR2 YYDKDF (reference sequence). CDR3 size: 17 residues. TCRdb recomputed calls from the reads with MiXCR, one row per CDR3 protein. This sample has 550,000 to 700,000 distinct CDR3 sequences, with under 45% found just once. The source is a human donor in good health (CMV status not recorded). Some clones in this sample may be carry-over from other donors' samples. The chain carries TRBV15 and TRBJ2-7, with 10 bases that match TRBD1. This material consisted of cultured PBMCs, taken from culture after CMV antigen stimulation. The CDR3 DNA sequence: TGTGCCACCAGCAAGGGCCGGGACAGGGGCCTCTCATGGGAGCAGTACTTC. Amino acids: CATSKGRDRGLSWEQYF. Full variable domain (remainder filled in from reference TRBV15 and TRBJ2-7): DAMVIQNPRYQVTQFGKPVTLSCSQTLNHNVMYWYQQKSSQAPKLLFHYYDKDFNNEADTPDNFQSRRPNTSFCFLDIRSPGLGDTAMYLCATSKGRDRGLSWEQYFGPGTRLTVT.